Each of the 6 T cell receptor beta chains below was sequenced from the same sample in a study of cytomegalovirus exposure and HLA in healthy donors. The PCR made use of 60 Vbeta and 13 Jbeta primers. Sequencing was performed with immunoSEQ multiplex PCR; in TCRdb, only in-frame clones are kept and a portion is missing. The repertoire includes around 140,000 clones, around two thirds of them detected once, and 2.4% sits in the top ten. Sequenced input: PBMCs. All receptors come from a woman in her forties in good health and CMV-seronegative.

The rearrangement uses TRBV27 and TRBJ1-1; D call uncertain. Looked up from germline, CDR1 is MNHEY and CDR2 is SMNVEV (reference sequence). The CDR3 length is 13 residues. Trimming took off 0 bases at V and 4 bases at J, with 6 bases between the two ends. Here the CDR3 reads CASSLSRATEAFF. The CDR3 DNA reads as TGTGCCAGCAGTTTATCGCGAGCCACTGAAGCTTTCTTT.

This CDR3 reads CAISDSRDAETQYF. In nucleotides, the CDR3 is TGTGCCATCAGTGACTCACGGGATGCCGAGACCCAGTACTTC. The genes are TRBV10-3 and TRBJ2-5, with D possibly TRBD2 on 5 matching bases. The V end was cut by 3 bases, the J end by 5 bases, with 13 bases between. The CDR3 has 14 residues. Germline CDR1 is ENHRY and CDR2 is SYGVKD.

The CDR3 sequence: CASSLEHLNTEAFF. The CDR3 DNA reads TGCGCCAGCAGCTTGGAACACCTGAACACTGAAGCTTTCTTT. J is TRBJ1-1 and V is TRBV5-1; D gene uncertain. V lost 0 bases and J lost 0, with 6 bases in between. Germline values: CDR1 SGHRS, CDR2 YFSETQ. CDR3 length: 14 amino acids.

The chain is built from TRBV6-1 and TRBJ2-5, with D possibly matching TRBD2 (5 bases). The CDR3 spans 13 residues. From germline, CDR1 is MNHNS and CDR2 SASEGT. V lost 5 bases and J lost 2, with 9 bases in between. CDR3: CASSRDLQETQYF. Written as DNA, the CDR3 is TGTGCCAGCAGTCGGGATTTACAAGAGACCCAGTACTTC.

The sample holds a few counts of this clone. The genes are TRBV19 and TRBJ1-5, with D unclear. This CDR3 has 13 amino acids. The V gene lost 3 bases and the J gene lost 4 bases, with 7 bases spanning the gap. Germline V CDR1 and CDR2: LNHDA, SQIVND (reference sequence). The CDR3 DNA is TGTGCCAGTAGTATTCCGGGGAATCAGCCCCAGCATTTT. This sequence encodes CASSIPGNQPQHF.

The rearrangement joins TRBV6-5 to TRBJ2-1; 9 bases line up with TRBD1. Germline CDR1 and CDR2: MNHEY and SVGAGI. This CDR3 has 16 residues. V gave up 0 bases and J gave up 5 bases; unmatched junction bases: 5. CDR3 DNA sequence: TGTGCCAGCAGTTACTCGGGGACAGGGAGAGACAATGAGCAGTTCTTC. Translating it yields CASSYSGTGRDNEQFF.